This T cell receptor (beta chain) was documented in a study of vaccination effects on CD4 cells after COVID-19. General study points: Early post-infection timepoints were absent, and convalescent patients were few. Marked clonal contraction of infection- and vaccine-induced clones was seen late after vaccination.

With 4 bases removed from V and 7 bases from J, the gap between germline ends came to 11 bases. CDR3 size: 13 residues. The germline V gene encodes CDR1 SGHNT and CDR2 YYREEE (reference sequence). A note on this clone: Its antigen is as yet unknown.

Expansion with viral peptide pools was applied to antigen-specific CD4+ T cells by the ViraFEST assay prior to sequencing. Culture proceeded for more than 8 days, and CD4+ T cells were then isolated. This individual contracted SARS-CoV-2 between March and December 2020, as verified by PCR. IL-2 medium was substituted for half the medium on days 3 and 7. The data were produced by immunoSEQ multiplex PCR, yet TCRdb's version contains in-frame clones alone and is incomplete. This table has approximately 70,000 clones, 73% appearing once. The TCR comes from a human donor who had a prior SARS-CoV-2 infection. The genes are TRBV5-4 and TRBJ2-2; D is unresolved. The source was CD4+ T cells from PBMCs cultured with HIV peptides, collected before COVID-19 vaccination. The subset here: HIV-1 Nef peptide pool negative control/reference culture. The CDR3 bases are TGTGCCAGCAGCATGATTTTTGGCGGGGAGCTGTTTTTT. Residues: CASSMIFGGELFF.